Below are 21 T cell receptor beta chains sequenced from a single sample in a study of T cells in Graves' hyperthyroidism and ophthalmopathy (dated by TCRdb to the late 2010s). The library was produced with multiplex PCR. Instrument used: Illumina HiSeq 2000. Amplification of TCR beta CDR3 regions was carried out from RNA transcripts. A first-round RT-PCR of the TCR CDR3 used the HTBI primer set with the Qiagen OneStep RT-PCR kit. TCRdb reprocessed the public reads (quality trimming at Q25 with fastp, clone calling with MiXCR) and kept in-frame beta chains. Rows matching on CDR3 protein sequence are summarized as one entry with the most common DNA and genes. The sample profile shows 450,000 to 600,000 distinct CDR3 sequences; nearly 20% of them were found once. Together, the top ten hold approximately 50% of the sample. Material for sequencing was blood. The receptors come from a middle-aged man with Graves' ophthalmopathy.

The chain has TRBV7-2 and TRBJ2-7; 9 bases fit TRBD2. Germline CDR1 is SGHTA and CDR2 is FQGNSA. V lost 2 bases to trimming and J lost 3 bases; unmatched junction nucleotides: 5. This CDR3 has 15 residues. CDR3 bases: TGTGCCAGCAGCTTAATAGCGGGAGCAAACTACGAGCAGTACTTC. It codes for CASSLIAGANYEQYF. Based on the CDR3 plus reference TRBV7-2 and TRBJ2-7, the full variable domain is GAGVSQSPSNKVTEKGKDVELRCDPISGHTALYWYRQSLGQGLEFLIYFQGNSAPDKSGLPSDRFSAERTGGSVSTLTIQRTQQEDSAVYLCASSLIAGANYEQYFGPGTRLTVT.

In this sample, this clonotype turned up a few times. The junction departs from the called germline gene at one end, perhaps through a read error. The gene calls are TRBV6-2 or TRBV6-3 and TRBJ2-1; 7 bases are a match to TRBD1. This CDR3 spans 15 amino acids. Germline CDR1 is MNHEY and CDR2 is SVGEGT. The CDR3 loop is CASIYRDRRYNEQFF. In nucleotides, the CDR3 is TGTGCCAGCATTTACCGGGACAGAAGATACAATGAGCAGTTCTTC.

This clonotype appeared a few times. This chain uses TRBV6-1 with TRBJ2-1; TRBD1 agrees at 9 bases. The CDR3 sequence is 17 residues long. J lost 0 bases, V lost 7 bases, and 10 bases had no gene match. The germline V gene encodes CDR1 MNHNS and CDR2 SASEGT. As DNA, the CDR3 is TGTGCCAGCACCGGAGGACAGGGGCTGAGCTCCTACAATGAGCAGTTCTTC. This sequence encodes CASTGGQGLSSYNEQFF.

The table lists this clonotype with many counts. V gene TRBV30 combines with J gene TRBJ2-1, with 7 bases identical to TRBD2. Germline CDR1 GTSNPN, CDR2 SVGIG (reference sequence). The CDR3 spans 16 residues. The ends lost 1 base at V and 1 base at J; junction bases unmatched: 7. CDR3 in amino acids: CAWSALAGLSYNEQFF. The CDR3 DNA is TGTGCCTGGAGTGCCTTAGCGGGCCTATCCTACAATGAGCAGTTCTTC.

This clonotype was recorded at least ten times. The gene calls are TRBV3-1 and TRBJ1-1; no definite D call. The CDR3 is 15 residues long. CDR1 is LGHDT and CDR2 is YNNKEL in the germline V gene (reference sequence). The V end lost 1 base, the J end lost 4 bases, and 13 bases lay between the germline ends. DNA for the CDR3: TGTGCCAGCAGCCAAGTCCAAAGCCGGGGCACTGAAGCTTTCTTT. Its protein product is CASSQVQSRGTEAFF.

The sample holds a few counts of this clonotype. The chain joins TRBV6-2 or TRBV6-3 to TRBJ2-1; 9 bases match TRBD2. The junction had 12 bases not matched to a gene; V was cut back by 5 bases and J by 4 bases. The CDR3 length is 17 residues. CDR1 is MNHEY, CDR2 SVGEGT, per germline. The CDR3 loop reads CASSHLAGRNVYNEQFF. For the CDR3, the DNA is TGTGCCAGCAGTCACCTAGCGGGACGGAACGTGTACAATGAGCAGTTCTTC.

The chain employs TRBV7-2 and TRBJ2-7; TRBD2 aligns across 15 bases. Trimming cost V 6 bases and J 6 bases; bases outside gene matches: 3. This CDR3 is built from 14 residues. From germline, CDR1 is SGHTA and CDR2 FQGNSA. The CDR3 loop reads CASSGLAGGFEQYF. The DNA of the CDR3 is TGTGCCAGCAGTGGACTAGCGGGAGGGTTCGAGCAGTACTTC.

This CDR3 reads CASSQDWLINEKLFF. CDR3 bases: TGCGCCAGCAGCCAAGATTGGCTGATCAATGAAAAACTGTTTTTT. V gene TRBV4-3 combines with J gene TRBJ1-4, with no clear D. The CDR3 contains 15 residues. Per the germline V gene, CDR1 is LGHNA and CDR2 is YSLEER. The V end lost 0 bases, the J end lost 5 bases, and 10 bases lay between the germline ends.

This clonotype was found a few times. The J gene is TRBJ1-1, the V gene TRBV19; a weak D match, TRBD1 (5 bases). Trimming took off 5 bases at V and 3 bases at J, with 16 bases between the two ends. CDR1 LNHDA and CDR2 SQIVND come from the germline V gene (reference sequence). This CDR3 is 15 amino acids long. The CDR3 reads CASSLRGTKDTEAFF. The CDR3 DNA reads TGTGCCAGTAGTCTCCGGGGGACGAAGGACACTGAAGCTTTCTTT.

This clonotype has at least ten counts. The CDR3 DNA reads TGTGCCAGCACCCCGCGGGGGGACCCTGAAGCTTTCTTT. It yields the protein CASTPRGDPEAFF. The chain combines TRBV3-1 with TRBJ1-1, with a weak D call TRBD1 (5 bases). This CDR3 is built from 13 residues. Trimming cost V 7 bases and J 6 bases, with 15 bases left between them. CDR1 is LGHDT and CDR2 is YNNKEL in the germline V gene (reference sequence).

This clonotype was found a few times. The junction differs from germline at one of its ends, possibly a read error. The chain carries TRBV28 and TRBJ2-2; tentative D call: TRBD2 (6 bases). The CDR3 contains 16 residues. Germline values: CDR1 MDHEN, CDR2 SYDVKM. The chain's CDR3 is CASSLVLGGSTGELVF. The DNA of the CDR3 is TGTGCCAGCAGTTTGGTATTGGGGGGATCCACCGGGGAGCTGGTTTTT.

This clonotype was detected ten times or more. V is TRBV7-9 and J is TRBJ2-5; D is unclear. Trimming took off 4 bases at V and 2 bases at J, with 11 bases between the two ends. From germline, CDR1 is SEHNR and CDR2 FQNEAQ (reference sequence). The CDR3 loop spans 14 amino acids. CDR3 in amino acids: CASSSLGLQETQYF. The DNA of the CDR3 is TGTGCCAGCAGCTCGTTGGGTCTACAAGAGACCCAGTACTTC. Supplemented by reference TRBV7-9 and TRBJ2-5, the full variable domain reads DTGVSQNPRHKITKRGQNVTFRCDPISEHNRLYWYRQTLGQGPEFLTYFQNEAQLEKSRLLSDRFSAERPKGSFSTLEIQRTEQGDSAMYLCASSSLGLQETQYFGPGTRLLVL.

This clonotype was detected a few times. V and J are TRBV30 and TRBJ1-2; TRBD1 is a possible D gene (5 bases). Trimming pared 0 bases from V and 6 bases from J, leaving 11 bases between. Germline CDR1 reads GTSNPN; CDR2 reads SVGIG (reference sequence). The CDR3 has 13 amino acids. CDR3 amino acids: CAWSVREGHGYTF. The DNA for the CDR3 is TGTGCCTGGAGTGTCCGGGAGGGGCATGGCTACACCTTC.

This clonotype has a handful of counts. One end of the junction is discordant with germline, which a read error may explain. The rearrangement links TRBV7-9 to TRBJ1-1; D call uncertain. The germline CDR1 and CDR2 sequences are SEHNR and FQNEAQ (reference sequence). The CDR3 length is 15 residues. This CDR3 is CASSLKRLGNAEAFF. The CDR3 nucleotides are TGTGCCAGCAGCTTAAAACGGCTGGGGAACGCTGAAGCTTTCTTT.

Many counts were recorded for this clonotype. The V call is TRBV7-3, the J call TRBJ2-1; maybe TRBD2 (5 bases). Germline V gene data show CDR1 as SGHTA and CDR2 as FQGTGA. This CDR3 has 14 amino acids. V was cut by 5 bases and J by 2 bases, with 10 bases left in between. Written as DNA, the CDR3 is TGTGCCAGCAGCAAAGGAGGAACCTACAATGAGCAGTTCTTC. It yields the protein CASSKGGTYNEQFF.

The sample holds many counts of this clonotype. The chain employs TRBV20-1 and TRBJ2-3; 7 nucleotides align to TRBD2. From germline, CDR1 is DFQATT and CDR2 SNEGSKA (reference sequence). Losses at the gene ends were 1 base for V and 2 bases for J; bases not matched to a gene: 9. The CDR3 consists of 16 residues. The CDR3 DNA follows: TGCAGTGCTAGAGGAGGGTGGCGGGAGTTCACAGATACGCAGTATTTT. Protein: CSARGGWREFTDTQYF.

This clonotype was observed a handful of times. The V gene is TRBV5-4, the J gene TRBJ2-5; 7 nucleotides agree with TRBD1. The CDR3 is 14 residues long. V trimming: 2 bases; J trimming: 5 bases; junction bases outside the gene matches: 6. Germline V gene lookup returns CDR1 SGHNT and CDR2 YYREEE (reference sequence). CDR3 bases: TGTGCCAGCAGCTTCGACAGGGCCAGGGAGACCCAGTACTTC. Translating gives CASSFDRARETQYF.

In its sample, this clonotype was seen a few times. The genes are TRBV20-1 and TRBJ1-5, with 7 nucleotides matching TRBD1. J was trimmed by 3 bases and V by 3 bases; bases with no gene match: 2. This CDR3 has 13 amino acids. Germline V gives CDR1 DFQATT, CDR2 SNEGSKA (reference sequence). CDR3 in DNA: TGCAGTGCTAGCGACAGGGTCAATCAGCCCCAGCATTTT. Translation gives CSASDRVNQPQHF.

In this sample, this clonotype turned up many times. The chain uses TRBV7-8 and TRBJ2-7, with a tentative D call TRBD2 (5 bases). Germline CDR1 SGHVS, CDR2 FQNEAQ. The germline V and J ends were trimmed by 5 bases and 2 bases, with 16 bases remaining between them. This CDR3 has 15 residues. CDR3 sequence (DNA): TGTGCCAGCAGCAAGCCGCCGGGATCAACCTACGAGCAGTACTTC. Translated: CASSKPPGSTYEQYF.

This clonotype showed up many times. This chain joins TRBV7-8 and TRBJ2-1; possible D gene TRBD2, 5 bases. V was cut by 3 bases and J by 4 bases, with 13 bases left in between. CDR1 is SGHVS, CDR2 FQNEAQ, per germline. This CDR3 has 15 residues. The CDR3 DNA follows: TGTGCCAGCAGCTTCCTTGGGAGCCGTTACAATGAGCAGTTCTTC. Protein product: CASSFLGSRYNEQFF. Full variable domain (remainder filled in from reference TRBV7-8 and TRBJ2-1): GAGVSQSPRYKVAKRGQDVALRCDPISGHVSLFWYQQALGQGPEFLTYFQNEAQLDKSGLPSDRFFAERPEGSVSTLKIQRTQQEDSAVYLCASSFLGSRYNEQFFGPGTRLTVL.

This clonotype was observed many times. The chain carries TRBV28 and TRBJ1-2, with 9 bases fitting TRBD1. Trimming took 2 bases from V and 7 from J; bases not matched to a gene: 8. The germline V gene encodes CDR1 MDHEN and CDR2 SYDVKM. There are 15 residues in the CDR3. This CDR3 reads CASSLGWTGARGYTF. CDR3 in DNA: TGTGCCAGCAGTTTAGGGTGGACAGGGGCTCGTGGCTACACCTTC.